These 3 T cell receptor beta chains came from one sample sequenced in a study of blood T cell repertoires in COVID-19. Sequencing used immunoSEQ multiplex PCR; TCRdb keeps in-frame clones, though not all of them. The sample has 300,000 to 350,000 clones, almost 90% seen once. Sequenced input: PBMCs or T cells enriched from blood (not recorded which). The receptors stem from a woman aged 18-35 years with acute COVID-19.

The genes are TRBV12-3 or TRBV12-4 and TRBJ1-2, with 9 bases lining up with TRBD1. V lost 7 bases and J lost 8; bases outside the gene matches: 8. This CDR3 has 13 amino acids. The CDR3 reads CASTGGQGRGYTF. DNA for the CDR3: TGTGCCAGCACCGGGGGACAGGGAAGAGGCTACACCTTC.

This chain's CDR3 is CSAPDRGAYGYTF. The CDR3 bases are TGCAGCGCCCCGGACAGGGGGGCCTATGGCTACACCTTC. This rearrangement joins TRBV29-1 to TRBJ1-2; 10 bases align to TRBD1. CDR3 length equals 13 residues. CDR1 and CDR2 from the germline V gene are SQVTM and ANQGSEA. Trimming at V came to 7 bases and at J to 4 bases, leaving 6 bases not matched to a gene.

Here the CDR3 reads CASSLGVTGTDTQYF. DNA for the CDR3: TGTGCCAGTAGTCTAGGGGTAACAGGCACAGATACGCAGTATTTT. The chain uses TRBV19 and TRBJ2-3, with D maybe TRBD1 (5 bases). Between the trimmed V and J ends, which lost 5 bases and 1 base, there was a span of 13 bases. This CDR3 region has 15 residues. The germline V gene has CDR1 LNHDA and CDR2 SQIVND (reference sequence).